These 20 T cell receptor beta chains originate from one sample sequenced in a study of T cell changes during pregnancy in multiple sclerosis. Profiling relied on immunoSEQ multiplex PCR, and the TCRdb table lists in-frame clones only, not all of them. The sample consists of some 96,000 clones, 92% of them appearing once. Source: peripheral blood, taken after pregnancy. These receptors came from a female donor with multiple sclerosis, enrolled in a pregnancy study.

V is TRBV28 and J is TRBJ1-3; unclear D gene. The germline V gene has CDR1 MDHEN and CDR2 SYDVKM. Trimming took off 2 bases at V and 0 bases at J, with 8 bases between the two ends. The length of the CDR3 is 15 residues. The CDR3 region is CASSLDTVSGNTIYF. Here the CDR3 DNA reads TGTGCCAGCAGTTTAGACACGGTCTCTGGAAACACCATATATTTT.

The chain joins TRBV7-2 to TRBJ2-5, with TRBD2 matching 7 bases. Losses at the gene ends were 5 bases for V and 4 bases for J; bases not matched to a gene: 7. Germline V lookup: CDR1 SGHTA, CDR2 FQGNSA. The CDR3 contains 14 residues. The CDR3 protein is CASSLRWGGETQYF. The CDR3 nucleotides are TGTGCCAGCAGCCTCCGGTGGGGGGGAGAGACCCAGTACTTC.

The CDR3 loop is CASSYTGGATGELFF. The CDR3 DNA sequence: TGTGCCAGCAGCTATACAGGGGGCGCGACCGGGGAGCTGTTTTTT. The chain recombines TRBV11-1 with TRBJ2-2, with 9 bases that match TRBD1. The V and J ends lost 4 bases and 5 bases, in that order; junction bases with no gene match: 5. CDR3 length: 15 residues. Looked up from germline, CDR1 is SGHAT and CDR2 is FQDESV (reference sequence).

Here the CDR3 reads CASSVAPAGVGETQYF. CDR3 nucleotide sequence: TGTGCCAGCAGCGTAGCTCCAGCGGGAGTTGGGGAGACCCAGTACTTC. This chain links TRBV9 with TRBJ2-5; TRBD2 matches at 8 bases. With 0 bases clipped from V and 5 bases from J, the junction kept 9 bases outside the gene matches. Germline loops: CDR1 SGDLS, CDR2 YYNGEE. The CDR3 sequence is 16 residues long. Based on the CDR3 plus reference TRBV9 and TRBJ2-5, the full variable domain is DSGVTQTPKHLITATGQRVTLRCSPRSGDLSVYWYQQSLDQGLQFLIQYYNGEERAKGNILERFSAQQFPDLHSELNLSSLELGDSALYFCASSVAPAGVGETQYFGPGTRLLVL.

The rearrangement joins TRBV6-6 to TRBJ1-5; TRBD1 aligns across 9 bases. V trimming: 4 bases; J trimming: 3 bases; junction bases outside the gene matches: 4. This CDR3 is 15 amino acids long. CDR1 MNHNY and CDR2 SVGAGI come from the germline V gene (reference sequence). The CDR3 nucleotides are TGTGCCAGCAGTTCCGGGACAGGGATCAATCAGCCCCAGCATTTT. This translates into CASSSGTGINQPQHF.

The genes are TRBV28 and TRBJ1-2; perhaps TRBD1 as D (5 bases). The V gene's germline CDR1 is MDHEN and CDR2 SYDVKM. Between the trimmed V and J ends, which lost 3 bases and 5 bases, there was a span of 13 bases. The length of the CDR3 is 14 residues. The CDR3 DNA reads TGTGCCAGCAGTTTCCGGGGGGACCCGTATGGCTACACCTTC. Protein product: CASSFRGDPYGYTF.

The V gene is TRBV6-1, the J gene TRBJ2-7; D possibly corresponds to TRBD2 (6 bases). The CDR3 has 13 amino acids. Deletions cut 7 bases from V and 0 bases from J, with 10 bases between. CDR1 MNHNS and CDR2 SASEGT come from the germline V gene. The CDR3 sequence is CASTGRSSYEQYF. CDR3 in DNA: TGTGCCAGCACGGGGAGGAGCTCCTACGAGCAGTACTTC.

The count of this clone is one. The rearrangement uses TRBV29-1 and TRBJ2-7; 9 nucleotides line up with TRBD1. This CDR3 region has 14 residues. In germline, CDR1 is SQVTM, CDR2 ANQGSEA. V lost 1 base and J lost 4; bases outside the gene matches: 5. The CDR3 region is CSVEAWTGEYEQYF. Written as DNA, the CDR3 is TGCAGCGTTGAAGCCTGGACAGGGGAGTACGAGCAGTACTTC.

The gene calls are TRBV6-5 and TRBJ2-6; tentative D call: TRBD1 (5 bases). The germline V gene encodes CDR1 MNHEY and CDR2 SVGAGI. The CDR3 totals 15 residues. The ends were cut back, 5 bases at V and 3 bases at J, with 11 bases in the middle. CDR3 in DNA: TGTGCCAGCAGTCCCAGGGAAGATGGGGCCAACGTCCTGACTTTC. Translating gives CASSPREDGANVLTF.

The CDR3 spells CASSRGAAYNEQFF. For the CDR3, the DNA is TGTGCCAGTTCACGGGGAGCCGCCTACAATGAGCAGTTCTTC. This sequence joins TRBV19 and TRBJ2-1, with D perhaps matching TRBD2 (5 bases). Trimming shortened V by 8 bases and J by 2 bases, and 13 bases separated the two germline ends. The CDR3 runs to 14 residues. Germline CDR1 and CDR2: LNHDA and SQIVND (reference sequence).

This rearrangement joins TRBV6-6 to TRBJ1-5; D call uncertain. The CDR3 has 14 residues. CDR1 MNHNY and CDR2 SVGAGI come from the germline V gene (reference sequence). The V end was cut by 6 bases, the J end by 5 bases, with 14 bases between. The CDR3 coding sequence is TGTGCCAGCAGCGTACGGTTGAGGGATCAGCCCCAGCATTTT. Translation: CASSVRLRDQPQHF.

The chain carries TRBV10-1 and TRBJ2-1; 7 positions agree with TRBD1. From germline, CDR1 is WNHNN and CDR2 SYGVQD (reference sequence). J lost 8 bases, V lost 9 bases, and 10 bases had no gene match. The CDR3 has 13 residues. CDR3 nucleotides: TGCGCCAGAACCCCGGGACAGTACGATGAGCAGTTCTTC. This codes for CARTPGQYDEQFF.

The gene calls are TRBV28 and TRBJ2-7; perhaps TRBD2 as D (5 bases). Trimming shortened V by 3 bases and J by 7 bases, and 19 bases separated the two germline ends. CDR3 length equals 15 residues. Per germline, CDR1 MDHEN and CDR2 SYDVKM. CDR3 bases: TGTGCCAGCAGTTTCTTGAGCGGAGCGCTAGATGAGCAGTACTTC. Translated, it gives CASSFLSGALDEQYF.

The J gene is TRBJ2-5, the V gene TRBV7-2; 11 bases agree with TRBD2. CDR3 length equals 16 residues. J lost 6 bases, V lost 4 bases, and 10 bases had no gene match. Germline CDR1 reads SGHTA; CDR2 reads FQGNSA. CDR3 in amino acids: CASSSLGTSGSQTQYF. The CDR3 nucleotides read TGTGCCAGCAGCTCCCTTGGTACTAGCGGGAGTCAGACCCAGTACTTC.

The V and J genes are TRBV7-5 and TRBJ2-7; TRBD1, the table's D call, lacks a check against the DNA. TRBV7-5 is a pseudogene segment. This CDR3 has 15 residues. CDR3 residues: CARSSNRDRGDEQYF. CDR3 bases: TGTGCCAGAAGCTCAAATAGGGACAGGGGGGACGAGCAGTACTTC.

V and J are TRBV5-8 and TRBJ2-1; 10 bases match TRBD2. The CDR3 loop spans 14 amino acids. J gave up 10 bases and V 4 bases, and 8 bases lay outside the gene matches. Germline-derived CDR1 and CDR2 are SGHTS and YDEGEE. CDR3 amino acids: CASSASGSSKEQFF. The CDR3 DNA reads as TGTGCCAGCAGCGCTAGCGGGAGTTCGAAAGAGCAGTTCTTC.

There are a few counts of this clone. The CDR3 protein is CASSLALSGSKGELFF. CDR3 DNA: TGTGCCAGCAGCTTAGCGTTGAGCGGGAGTAAAGGGGAGCTGTTTTTT. The rearrangement uses TRBV7-2 and TRBJ2-2; TRBD2 aligns across 8 bases. Trimming took 0 bases from V and 8 from J; bases not matched to a gene: 8. Germline CDR1 and CDR2: SGHTA and FQGNSA. The CDR3 extends over 16 amino acids.

The chain combines TRBV4-3 with TRBJ2-7; D possibly corresponds to TRBD2 (5 bases). Germline V gives CDR1 LGHNA, CDR2 YSLEER. The length of the CDR3 is 16 residues. Trimming took 1 base from V and 1 from J, leaving 14 bases between them. Here the CDR3 reads CASSQGGGQGSYEQYF. The CDR3 nucleotides read TGCGCCAGCAGCCAAGGTGGCGGGCAAGGGTCCTACGAGCAGTACTTC.

The chain is built from TRBV7-2 and TRBJ2-3, with D possibly being TRBD1 (5 bases). The CDR3 runs 16 residues. Germline V gene sequence: CDR1 SGHTA, CDR2 FQGNSA. Trimming took off 2 bases at V and 2 bases at J, with 14 bases between the two ends. As DNA, the CDR3 is TGTGCCAGCAGCTTACAGGGAACAAGAAACACAGATACGCAGTATTTT. It codes for CASSLQGTRNTDTQYF.

J is TRBJ1-2 and V is TRBV4-3, with D perhaps TRBD1 (5 bases). The V end lost 4 bases, the J end lost 2 bases, and 8 bases lay between the germline ends. Germline assignment: CDR1 LGHNA and CDR2 YSLEER. The CDR3 extends over 13 amino acids. The CDR3 is CASSLTANYGYTF. The CDR3, as DNA: TGCGCCAGCAGCCTGACAGCCAACTATGGCTACACCTTC.